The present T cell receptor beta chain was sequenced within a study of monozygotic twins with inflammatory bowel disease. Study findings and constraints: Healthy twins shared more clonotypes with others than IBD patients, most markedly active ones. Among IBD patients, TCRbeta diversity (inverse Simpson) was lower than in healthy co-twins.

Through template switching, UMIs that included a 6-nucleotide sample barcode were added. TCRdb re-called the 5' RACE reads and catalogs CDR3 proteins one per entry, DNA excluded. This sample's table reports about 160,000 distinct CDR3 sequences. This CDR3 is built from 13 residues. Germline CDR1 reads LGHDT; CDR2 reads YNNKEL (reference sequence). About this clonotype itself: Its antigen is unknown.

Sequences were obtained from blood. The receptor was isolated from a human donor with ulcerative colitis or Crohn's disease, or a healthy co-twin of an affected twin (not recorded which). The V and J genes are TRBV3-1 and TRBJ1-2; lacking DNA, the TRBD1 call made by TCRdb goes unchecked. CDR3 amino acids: CASSQDAGSGYTF.